This T cell receptor (beta chain) originates from a study of blood T cell repertoires in COVID-19. The overall study: Some COVID-19 samples were acute and others convalescent; all came from the United States, Italy and Spain. In each case, the material was cDNA or gDNA derived from T cells, B-cell-depleted T cells, or PBMCs.

Per the authors' pipeline: The assay estimated nucleated cells by amplifying reference gene primers. Libraries were prepared by immunoSEQ multiplex PCR; TCRdb keeps only in-frame clonotypes and omits some of them. V and J calls and clone size follow that table, whereas D and trimming were derived from the DNA. The sample shows some 300,000 clones, 88% of them seen only once. Trimming removed 0 bases from V and 4 bases from J; junction bases left unmatched: 3. CDR3 length: 15 residues. Germline CDR1 and CDR2: MNHEY and SVGEGT. The gene calls are TRBV6-2 or TRBV6-3 and TRBJ2-7; 10 bases line up with TRBD1. Sequenced input: peripheral blood. This clonotype originated in a woman aged 25-40 years who had recovered from COVID-19. For the CDR3, the DNA is TGTGCCAGCAGTTACTCTAGGGACAGGGGATACGAGCAGTACTTC. Its translation: CASSYSRDRGYEQYF.